The 29 T cell receptor beta chains presented below share a single source sample, sequenced in a study of T cell repertoires in cytomegalovirus infection. TCRdb redid the calling of the reads with MiXCR, one entry per CDR3 protein. Of about 180,000 distinct CDR3 sequences listed, 14% were seen once; the top ten hold about a quarter. The sequenced sample consisted of PBMCs. The receptors were sampled from a human donor in good health (CMV status not recorded). Some clones in this sample may be carry-over from other donors' samples.

This clonotype occurred many times. J is TRBJ1-1 and V is TRBV7-8; unclear D gene. Trimming shortened V by 0 bases and J by 1 base, and 9 bases separated the two germline ends. The V gene's germline CDR1 is SGHVS and CDR2 FQNEAQ. The CDR3 loop spans 15 amino acids. The CDR3 nucleotides are TGTGCCAGCAGCTTAGCTTGGACCACGAACACTGAAGCTTTCTTT. As protein: CASSLAWTTNTEAFF.

This clonotype was observed at least ten times. The chain is built from TRBV5-1 and TRBJ1-1; tentatively, D is TRBD1 (5 bases). Germline CDR1 SGHRS, CDR2 YFSETQ. V lost 1 base and J lost 7, with 8 bases in between. The CDR3 totals 12 residues. CDR3 sequence (DNA): TGCGCCAGCAGCTTGCGACAGAATGAAGCTTTCTTT. Protein: CASSLRQNEAFF.

CDR3 coding DNA: TGTGCCAGCAGTTCCCCAAGACTAGCGCGTTACAATGAGCAGTTCTTC. This codes for CASSSPRLARYNEQFF. The chain links TRBV28 to TRBJ2-1; 8 bases are a match to TRBD2. The CDR3 is 16 amino acids. Looked up from germline, CDR1 is MDHEN and CDR2 is SYDVKM. Unmatched junction bases numbered 9, after V lost 4 bases and J lost 4 bases. The whole variable domain, remainder taken from reference TRBV28 and TRBJ2-1, is DVKVTQSSRYLVKRTGEKVFLECVQDMDHENMFWYRQDPGLGLRLIYFSYDVKMKEKGDIPEGYSVSREKKERFSLILESASTNQTSMYLCASSSPRLARYNEQFFGPGTRLTVL.

This clonotype has more than one count but fewer than ten. The chain uses TRBV7-6 and TRBJ2-3; 13 bases are shared with TRBD2. In germline, CDR1 is SGHVS, CDR2 FNYEAQ. Trimming took 1 base from V and 5 from J; bases not matched to a gene: 6. The CDR3 has 17 residues. The CDR3 spells CASSLGTSGGEGDTQYF. CDR3 nucleotide sequence: TGTGCCAGCAGCTTAGGAACTAGCGGGGGGGAAGGAGATACGCAGTATTTT.

The chain uses TRBV6-1 and TRBJ2-3; the D is unclear. V was pared by 5 bases and J by 1 base, with 13 bases between. Germline CDR1 and CDR2: MNHNS and SASEGT. The CDR3 runs 15 residues. The CDR3 spells CASSTSREGTDTQYF. DNA of the CDR3: TGTGCCAGCAGTACCTCAAGGGAAGGCACAGATACGCAGTATTTT.

The chain carries TRBV15 and TRBJ1-4; tentative D call: TRBD1 (5 bases). Trimming shortened V by 1 base and J by 5 bases, and 14 bases separated the two germline ends. The CDR3 spans 16 residues. CDR1 LNHNV and CDR2 YYDKDF come from the germline V gene (reference sequence). In DNA form, the CDR3 reads TGTGCCACCAGCAGAGTGGGGAGACAGCTAAATGAAAAACTGTTTTTT. Amino acid sequence: CATSRVGRQLNEKLFF.

This clonotype was recorded a few times. V usage is TRBV28 and J usage is TRBJ2-7; the D is unclear. Looked up from germline, CDR1 is MDHEN and CDR2 is SYDVKM. The CDR3 loop spans 12 amino acids. Trimming took off 7 bases at V and 2 bases at J, with 9 bases between the two ends. CDR3: CASTYGAYEQYF. The CDR3 bases are TGTGCCAGCACCTATGGCGCCTACGAGCAGTACTTC.

This clonotype has more than one count but fewer than ten. The rearrangement joins TRBV28 to TRBJ1-5, with 7 bases fitting TRBD1. V lost 4 bases and J lost 5; bases outside the gene matches: 8. Germline V gene sequence: CDR1 MDHEN, CDR2 SYDVKM. The CDR3 sequence is 15 residues long. The DNA for the CDR3 is TGTGCCAGCAGTTCGGGACAGTGGGGGGATCAGCCCCAGCATTTT. It is translated as CASSSGQWGDQPQHF.

This clonotype appeared many times. The J gene is TRBJ2-5, the V gene TRBV5-4; D call uncertain. Germline loops: CDR1 SGHNT, CDR2 YYREEE (reference sequence). V dropped 4 bases and J dropped 2 bases, with 12 bases sitting between them. This CDR3 has 14 amino acids. CDR3 sequence reads: CASSHGRIQETQYF. The CDR3 coding sequence is TGTGCCAGCAGCCACGGACGGATTCAAGAGACCCAGTACTTC.

Concerning this clonotype itself: Being one base from a much bigger clone, this may be a read error. The chain couples TRBV28 to TRBJ1-5; TRBD1 is a possible D gene (6 bases). Germline values: CDR1 MDHEN, CDR2 SYDVKM. CDR3 length equals 16 residues. The CDR3 protein is CASTTGGALSDQPQHF. The CDR3 DNA is TGTGCCAGCACCACCGGGGGGGCACTTAGCGATCAGCCCCAGCATTTT.

This clonotype appeared many times. V gene TRBV7-2 combines with J gene TRBJ1-5, with a possible D match to TRBD1 (6 bases). Between the trimmed V and J ends, which lost 5 bases and 5 bases, there was a span of 16 bases. The germline CDR1 and CDR2 sequences are SGHTA and FQGNSA. This CDR3 region has 15 residues. The CDR3 is CASSPVTGMDQPQHF. Written as DNA, the CDR3 is TGTGCCAGCAGCCCAGTAACAGGGATGGATCAGCCCCAGCATTTT. The whole variable domain, remainder taken from reference TRBV7-2 and TRBJ1-5, is GAGVSQSPSNKVTEKGKDVELRCDPISGHTALYWYRQSLGQGLEFLIYFQGNSAPDKSGLPSDRFSAERTGGSVSTLTIQRTQQEDSAVYLCASSPVTGMDQPQHFGDGTRLSIL.

This chain joins TRBV5-6 and TRBJ1-4, with D unresolved. Germline values: CDR1 SGHDT, CDR2 YYEEEE. The CDR3 contains 14 residues. Trimming stripped 1 base from V and 8 bases from J, with 12 bases between. CDR3 coding DNA: TGTGCCAGCAGCTTGCACTCCCCGGCGGAAAAACTGTTTTTT. Translated: CASSLHSPAEKLFF.

This clonotype was seen many times. This sequence joins TRBV2 and TRBJ1-2, with no clear D. CDR1 is SNHLY, CDR2 FYNNEI, per germline. The CDR3 has 14 residues. V was cut by 1 base and J by 4 bases, with 10 bases left in between. CDR3 in DNA: TGTGCCAGCAGTGAAGTTGAGGCCGCCTATGGCTACACCTTC. Translated, it gives CASSEVEAAYGYTF.

This clonotype has a count of ten or more. The rearrangement uses TRBV6-2 or TRBV6-3 and TRBJ2-1; maybe TRBD2 (6 bases). Looked up from germline, CDR1 is MNHEY and CDR2 is SVGEGT. V lost 8 bases, J lost 0 bases, and 14 bases lay in between. This CDR3 region has 15 residues. The CDR3 here is CASLGGVSSYNEQFF. The CDR3 DNA follows: TGTGCCAGCCTGGGAGGAGTTTCCTCCTACAATGAGCAGTTCTTC.

Only a few counts were recorded for this clonotype. The V gene is TRBV20-1, the J gene TRBJ1-1; no reliable D call. There are 15 residues in the CDR3. Between the trimmed V and J ends, which lost 4 bases and 1 base, there was a span of 16 bases. Germline CDR1 is DFQATT and CDR2 is SNEGSKA (reference sequence). This CDR3 reads CSATPPVRTNTEAFF. CDR3 DNA: TGCAGTGCTACCCCTCCAGTACGGACGAACACTGAAGCTTTCTTT.

This clonotype was seen at least ten times. This sequence joins TRBV7-2 and TRBJ2-7; a possible D gene is TRBD2 (5 bases). The V gene's germline CDR1 is SGHTA and CDR2 FQGNSA. The length of the CDR3 is 13 residues. Trimming removed 3 bases at V and 5 bases at J, with 11 bases between. The CDR3 DNA reads as TGTGCCAGCAGCTTTAGCGTGCGGAACGAGCAGTACTTC. Translating it yields CASSFSVRNEQYF.

The rearrangement links TRBV10-3 to TRBJ1-4; D unclear. CDR3 length: 17 amino acids. The germline V gene has CDR1 ENHRY and CDR2 SYGVKD. Trimming removed 0 bases from V and 0 bases from J, with 11 bases in between. CDR3 sequence reads: CAISESLSVATNEKLFF. The CDR3, as DNA: TGTGCCATCAGTGAGTCGTTGTCAGTTGCAACTAATGAAAAACTGTTTTTT.

The chain couples TRBV11-1 to TRBJ1-1, with D tentatively TRBD1 (5 bases). The CDR3 runs to 15 residues. Trimming left V 4 bases short and J 1 base short, with 13 bases between. Per germline, CDR1 SGHAT and CDR2 FQDESV (reference sequence). Here the CDR3 reads CASSSPREWNTEAFF. The CDR3 nucleotides are TGTGCCAGCAGCTCACCCAGGGAGTGGAACACTGAAGCTTTCTTT.

This clonotype was counted between two and nine times. This sequence joins TRBV29-1 and TRBJ1-3, with D uncertain. Germline CDR1 is SQVTM and CDR2 is ANQGSEA. The CDR3 is 13 amino acids. The V end lost 7 bases, the J end lost 3 bases, and 13 bases lay between the germline ends. As DNA, the CDR3 is TGCAGCGGACGGTTGAGCGGTGGAAACACCATATATTTT. It translates to CSGRLSGGNTIYF.

The J gene is TRBJ2-1, the V gene TRBV3-1; TRBD2 agrees at 7 bases. The germline CDR1 and CDR2 sequences are LGHDT and YNNKEL (reference sequence). The V and J ends lost 0 bases and 10 bases, in that order; junction bases with no gene match: 18. This CDR3 contains 18 residues. The CDR3 sequence is CASSQDLQTSYGWGEQFF. The DNA for the CDR3 is TGTGCCAGCAGCCAAGATCTGCAGACTAGCTACGGATGGGGGGAGCAGTTCTTC.

This clonotype came up many times. This rearrangement joins TRBV7-2 to TRBJ2-1; D not certain. CDR3 size: 14 residues. CDR1 SGHTA and CDR2 FQGNSA come from the germline V gene. Trimming cost V 3 bases and J 5 bases, with 11 bases left between them. Here the CDR3 DNA reads TGTGCCAGCAGCTTCACGCCCTTTGACAATGAGCAGTTCTTC. Protein: CASSFTPFDNEQFF.

In regard to this clonotype: The conserved phenylalanine or tryptophan normally closing the CDR3 is absent here, so this likely arose from a read error. The chain couples TRBV27 to TRBJ2-1; 8 bases map to TRBD1. Germline V gene data show CDR1 as MNHEY and CDR2 as SMNVEV (reference sequence). Trimming at V came to 4 bases and at J to 3 bases, leaving 8 bases not matched to a gene. The CDR3 sequence is 16 residues long. The CDR3 DNA reads TGTGCCAGCAGTTCCCCCCGGGACAGGTACTACAATGAGCAGTTCGTC. Protein: CASSSPRDRYYNEQFV.

The V and J genes are TRBV29-1 and TRBJ1-2, with D possibly TRBD1 on 5 matching bases. This CDR3 contains 11 residues. Germline loops: CDR1 SQVTM, CDR2 ANQGSEA. Trimming cost V 5 bases and J 3 bases, with 7 bases left between them. This chain's CDR3 is CSVTGDYGYTF. The CDR3 DNA is TGCAGCGTTACAGGAGACTATGGCTACACCTTC.

This clonotype was counted between two and nine times. V usage is TRBV28 and J usage is TRBJ2-1; D gene unclear. The V end lost 10 bases, the J end lost 4 bases, and 20 bases lay between the germline ends. The germline CDR1 and CDR2 sequences are MDHEN and SYDVKM. The CDR3 is 15 residues long. The CDR3 DNA reads TGTGCCACGAAAAACCCTCGTCTAAAATACAATGAGCAGTTCTTC. Its translation: CATKNPRLKYNEQFF.

This clonotype was counted at least ten times. This sequence joins TRBV7-9 and TRBJ2-2; D is perhaps TRBD2 (5 bases). Germline CDR1 SEHNR, CDR2 FQNEAQ (reference sequence). This CDR3 is 15 amino acids long. Trimming left V 5 bases short and J 8 bases short, with 18 bases between. CDR3 residues: CASSLRDNRGGELFF. CDR3 DNA sequence: TGTGCCAGCAGCCTTCGAGACAATCGGGGAGGGGAGCTGTTTTTT.

The chain is built from TRBV6-4 and TRBJ1-1; D not certain. V lost 8 bases and J lost 3, with 13 bases in between. CDR3 length: 13 amino acids. Germline CDR1 MRHNA, CDR2 SNTAGT. The CDR3 region is CASSETWDTEAFF. The CDR3, as DNA: TGTGCCAGCTCCGAAACCTGGGACACTGAAGCTTTCTTT.

This chain links TRBV29-1 with TRBJ1-2; D might be TRBD1 (5 bases). Germline V gene data show CDR1 as SQVTM and CDR2 as ANQGSEA. CDR3 size: 15 residues. V was shortened by 6 bases and J by 3 bases, with 20 bases between the two germline ends. The CDR3 region is CSVQRRGDRDYGYTF. The CDR3 DNA reads TGCAGCGTCCAACGACGGGGGGATCGCGACTATGGCTACACCTTC.

This clonotype has a count of ten or more. This rearrangement joins TRBV7-3 to TRBJ2-7; D not certain. The CDR3 runs 12 residues. Germline lookup yields CDR1 SGHTA and CDR2 FQGTGA. The ends were cut back, 11 bases at V and 0 bases at J, with 11 bases in the middle. The CDR3 protein is CALQGPSYEQYF. In DNA, the CDR3 is TGTGCCCTTCAAGGACCCTCCTACGAGCAGTACTTC.

This clonotype has a count of ten or more. The V gene is TRBV7-2, the J gene TRBJ1-3, with D unresolved. The CDR3 covers 14 residues. Germline V gene data show CDR1 as SGHTA and CDR2 as FQGNSA. The CDR3 coding sequence is TGTGCAGAAAGCGGTGGAAGGACTGGAAACACCATATATTTT. Translation: CAESGGRTGNTIYF.